Below, one TCR beta chain is given with its context. V was pared by 0 bases and J by 4 bases, with 11 bases between. Germline-derived CDR1 and CDR2 are SGDLS and YYNGEE. The CDR3 is made up of 14 amino acids. Assay: immunoSEQ multiplex PCR; the TCRdb copy retains only in-frame clones and omits some. The sample contains about 99,000 clones, 88% of which appear only once. This sample was taken from a study of blood T cell repertoires in COVID-19. For the study at large: COVID-19 samples, acute and convalescent, were from the United States, Italy and Spain.

Patients at the Seattle site were enrolled during active infection and followed longitudinally. The sequence was obtained from a man over 45 with COVID-19, enrolled during active disease. The chain employs TRBV9 and TRBJ2-7, with no clear D. The sample consisted of peripheral blood. DNA of the CDR3: TGTGCCAGCAGCGTAGCGATAGCTTCGTACGAGCAGTACTTC. It yields the protein CASSVAIASYEQYF.